This T cell receptor (beta chain) was recovered during a study of shared clonotypes between healthy human individuals. A remark on this clone: Its antigen remains unknown.

Participating donors were healthy, HIV-negative adults free of recent acute infections or vaccinations. The data were produced by immunoSEQ multiplex PCR, yet TCRdb's version contains in-frame clones alone and is incomplete. The repertoire has over a million clones, roughly 98.5% of them found once; the top ten carry around 0.38%. Study conclusions and caveats: Clonotypes which were not shared had lower generation probabilities than clonotypes that all four donors shared.

Sequencing used naive CD4+ T cells sorted from blood. As for subset: CD45RA+ positively selected. The receptor comes from a man in his thirties or forties in good health.

This CDR3 reads CASRQNRDREAFF. DNA of the CDR3: TGTGCCAGCAGGCAAAACCGGGACAGAGAAGCTTTCTTT. This chain connects TRBV6-5 to TRBJ1-1, with 7 bases identical to TRBD1. Germline CDR1 MNHEY, CDR2 SVGAGI. CDR3 size: 13 residues. Trimming at V came to 6 bases and at J to 8 bases, leaving 9 bases not matched to a gene.